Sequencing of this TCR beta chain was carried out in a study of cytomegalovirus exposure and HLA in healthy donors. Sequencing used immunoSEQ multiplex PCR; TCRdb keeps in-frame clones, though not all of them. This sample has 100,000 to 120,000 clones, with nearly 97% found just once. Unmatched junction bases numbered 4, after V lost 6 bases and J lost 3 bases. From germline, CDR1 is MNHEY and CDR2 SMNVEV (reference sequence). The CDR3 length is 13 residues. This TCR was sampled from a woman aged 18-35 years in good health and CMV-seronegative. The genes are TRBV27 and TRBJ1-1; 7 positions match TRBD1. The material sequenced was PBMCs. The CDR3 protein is CASRKQGYTEAFF. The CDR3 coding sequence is TGTGCCAGCAGGAAACAGGGGTACACTGAAGCTTTCTTT.